The next 8 T cell receptor beta chains were all read from a single sample in a study of chemoradiotherapy in HPV16-positive cancers. TCRdb keeps only in-frame clones here, not all; method: immunoSEQ multiplex PCR. The sample has about 27,000 clones, more than 85% seen once. Material: blood, obtained from a patient who underwent chemoradiotherapy. The receptors shown here come from a human donor with HPV-associated anogenital cancer.

The chain uses TRBV9 and TRBJ2-7; TRBD1 agrees at 7 bases. The germline CDR1 and CDR2 sequences are SGDLS and YYNGEE. J lost 4 bases, V lost 2 bases, and 3 bases had no gene match. The CDR3 is 13 residues long. CDR3 in amino acids: CASSVGQQYEQYF. In DNA, the CDR3 is TGTGCCAGCAGCGTGGGACAGCAATACGAGCAGTACTTC.

The V and J genes are TRBV18 and TRBJ2-7; D tentatively reads TRBD1 or TRBD2 (5 bases each). The germline V gene encodes CDR1 KGHSH and CDR2 LQKENI. The V end was cut by 4 bases, the J end by 3 bases, with 10 bases between. This CDR3 region has 13 residues. The CDR3 nucleotides read TGTGCCAGCTCACGTCGGGACGTCTACGAGCAGTACTTC. Amino acids: CASSRRDVYEQYF.

The chain has TRBV4-2 and TRBJ2-7; D is unresolved. Trimming cost V 1 base and J 3 bases, with 13 bases left between them. The germline V gene encodes CDR1 LGHNA and CDR2 YNFKEQ. The CDR3 consists of 15 residues. CDR3: CASSQGPTSLYEQYF. The CDR3 DNA is TGTGCCAGCAGCCAAGGTCCTACCTCTCTCTACGAGCAGTACTTC.

The rearrangement uses TRBV11-2 and TRBJ2-7; D gene uncertain. The ends were cut back, 1 base at V and 2 bases at J, with 12 bases in the middle. Per germline, CDR1 SGHAT and CDR2 FQNNGV. The CDR3 totals 15 residues. The CDR3 DNA reads TGTGCCAGCAGCTTAGCGGCCTCCTCTACCTACGAGCAGTACTTC. It codes for CASSLAASSTYEQYF.

The chain combines TRBV5-1 with TRBJ2-2; 10 positions match TRBD2. V trimming: 5 bases; J trimming: 0 bases; junction bases outside the gene matches: 4. There are 16 residues in the CDR3. Per the germline V gene, CDR1 is SGHRS and CDR2 is YFSETQ. The CDR3 loop is CASRKLAGTNTGELFF. Written as DNA, the CDR3 is TGCGCCAGCAGGAAACTAGCGGGGACGAACACCGGGGAGCTGTTTTTT.

Points on this clone: At one end, the junction sequence differs from germline, possibly due to a read error. This chain joins TRBV29-1 and TRBJ2-7; D is perhaps TRBD1 (5 bases). This CDR3 contains 12 residues. Per the germline V gene, CDR1 is SQVTM and CDR2 is ANQGSEA. CDR3 in amino acids: CSVEGTGLGRDF. CDR3 nucleotides: TGCAGCGTTGAAGGCACAGGCTTAGGTCGGGACTTC.

The chain couples TRBV27 to TRBJ2-7; D may be TRBD2 (7 bases). Per the germline V gene, CDR1 is MNHEY and CDR2 is SMNVEV (reference sequence). V was trimmed by 2 bases and J by 0 bases, leaving 11 bases between them. The CDR3 covers 15 residues. In nucleotides, the CDR3 is TGTGCCAGCAGTTTAGGGGCGGGGGCCTCCTACGAGCAGTACTTC. Its translation: CASSLGAGASYEQYF.

The V and J genes are TRBV29-1 and TRBJ2-7; 7 nucleotides match TRBD1. Trimming cost V 7 bases and J 1 base; bases outside gene matches: 4. The germline gives CDR1 SQVTM, CDR2 ANQGSEA. The CDR3 extends over 12 amino acids. As DNA, the CDR3 is TGCAGCGCCGGGACAGAATCCTACGAGCAGTACTTC. It codes for CSAGTESYEQYF.